The clone carrying this TCR beta chain was counted between two and nine times. Clones were read by immunoSEQ multiplex PCR, and TCRdb kept only the in-frame ones, dropping some. The table has about 75,000 clones, around four fifths seen once. This sample is drawn from a study of T cell clones after liver transplantation. Germline V gene data show CDR1 as SGHVS and CDR2 as FQNEAQ. Between the trimmed V and J ends, which lost 5 bases and 8 bases, there was a span of 15 bases. There are 13 residues in the CDR3. The receptor was isolated from a human patient who received a liver transplant. A subset of T cells may come from the graft donor. The sequenced sample was CD4+ T cells from blood, obtained 48 months after liver transplant. The gene calls are TRBV7-8 and TRBJ1-2; no firm D call. CDR3 amino acids: CASSRSGVEGYTF. In DNA form, the CDR3 reads TGTGCCAGCAGCCGGAGTGGAGTGGAGGGCTACACCTTC.